The clone carrying this T cell receptor (beta chain) was observed a few times. Its antigen is unidentified. This sample stems from a study of cytomegalovirus exposure and HLA in healthy donors. Study-wide context: Across roughly 400 genotyped donors, 81% landed in the Caucasian-associated ancestry cluster.

This CDR3 has 14 residues. The V gene end was trimmed by 0 bases and the J gene end by 6 bases; junction bases not matched to a gene: 2. CDR1 and CDR2 (germline): SGDLS, YYNGEE. Study-wide results and limits: A previous analysis found most TCR beta V segments productive roughly 87% or roughly 30% of the time.

Both 60 Vbeta primers and 13 Jbeta primers went into the PCR. Sequencing was performed with immunoSEQ multiplex PCR; in TCRdb, only in-frame clones are kept and a portion is missing. The sample yields approximately 130,000 clones, about two thirds seen once. This TCR was recovered from a woman in her sixties or seventies in good health and CMV-seropositive. Source material: PBMCs. This chain joins TRBV9 and TRBJ1-1; TRBD1 aligns across 10 bases. CDR3 region: CASSVGDRGAEAFF. The CDR3 nucleotides are TGTGCCAGCAGCGTAGGGGACAGGGGCGCTGAAGCTTTCTTT.